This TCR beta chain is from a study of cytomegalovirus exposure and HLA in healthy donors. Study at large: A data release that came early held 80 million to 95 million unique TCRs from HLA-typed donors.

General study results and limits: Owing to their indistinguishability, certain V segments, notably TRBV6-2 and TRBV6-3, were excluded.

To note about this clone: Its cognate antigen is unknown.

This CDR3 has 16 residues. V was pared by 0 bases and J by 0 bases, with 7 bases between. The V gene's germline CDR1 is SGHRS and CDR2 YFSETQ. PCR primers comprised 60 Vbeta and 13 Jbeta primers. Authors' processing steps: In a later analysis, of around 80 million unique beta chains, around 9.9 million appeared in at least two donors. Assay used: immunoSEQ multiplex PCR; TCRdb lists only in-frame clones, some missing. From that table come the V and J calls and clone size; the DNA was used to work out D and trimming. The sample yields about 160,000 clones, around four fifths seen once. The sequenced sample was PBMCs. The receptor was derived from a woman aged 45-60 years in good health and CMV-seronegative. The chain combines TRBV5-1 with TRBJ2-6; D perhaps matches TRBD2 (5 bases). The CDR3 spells CASSLAGSSGANVLTF. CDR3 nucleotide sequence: TGCGCCAGCAGCTTGGCTGGGAGCTCTGGGGCCAACGTCCTGACTTTC. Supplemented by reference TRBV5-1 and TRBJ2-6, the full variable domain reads KAGVTQTPRYLIKTRGQQVTLSCSPISGHRSVSWYQQTPGQGLQFLFEYFSETQRNKGNFPGRFSGRQFSNSRSEMNVSTLELGDSALYLCASSLAGSSGANVLTFGAGSRLTVL.